This TCR beta chain was retrieved from a study of shared clonotypes between healthy human individuals. Study summary: For every donor, three CD4 naive, three CD4 memory, two CD8 naive and one CD8 memory plates were used. General study results and limits: A handful of donors had approximately 4.6% of their naive CD4 clonotypes in common. Clonotypes shared by all four donors outscored non-shared clonotypes in generation probability.

The split of CD4+ cells yielded CD45RA+ naive and CD45RA-negative memory subsets. This clone was detected only a few times. As yet, its antigen is unknown. Assay used: immunoSEQ multiplex PCR; TCRdb lists only in-frame clones, some missing. The table shows about a million clones, with roughly 80% occurring only once. With 0 bases removed from V and 2 bases from J, the gap between germline ends came to 7 bases. This CDR3 spans 14 amino acids. The V gene's germline CDR1 is MNHNY and CDR2 SVGAGI (reference sequence). The sequence derives from a man aged 18 to 30 in good health. Some clones in this sample may be carry-over from other donors' samples. The chain has TRBV6-6 and TRBJ1-2; D call uncertain. The sequencing input was memory CD4+ T cells from PBMCs. Noted subset: CD45RA-negative fraction. For the CDR3, the DNA is TGTGCCAGCAGTTACTCTGGGAACAACTATGGCTACACCTTC. Translated: CASSYSGNNYGYTF.